The T cell receptor beta chain under discussion was sequenced for a study of shared clonotypes between healthy human individuals. The sorted-subset replicate PCRs were given around 190 ng DNA, which is 31,000 or so T cell genomes. This table comes from immunoSEQ multiplex PCR, and its TCRdb copy is limited to in-frame clones, with some not included. The top ten clones hold about 0.34% of a sample with 2 million to 3 million clones, under 95% of them seen once. In regard to this clone: Its specificity is not known.

There were no recent acute infections or vaccinations among the donors, who were healthy HIV-negative adults. Regarding the study as a whole: Sampling covered nothing but blood. Tissue TCR repertoires likely differ from those found in blood.

V trimming: 10 bases; J trimming: 8 bases; junction bases outside the gene matches: 12. The CDR3 covers 15 residues. Germline V gene sequence: CDR1 ENHRY, CDR2 SYGVKD. V usage is TRBV10-3 and J usage is TRBJ2-1, with 12 bases identical to TRBD2. This TCR was sampled from a man aged 18 to 29 in good health. Some clones in this sample may be carry-over from other donors' samples. Sequenced sample: naive CD4+ T cells from PBMCs. Subset given: CD45RA+ positively selected. CDR3 residues: CATTGLAGIGHEQFF. DNA for the CDR3: TGTGCCACGACTGGACTAGCGGGAATCGGGCATGAGCAGTTCTTC.